These T cell receptor beta chains were read from a single sample in a study of persistence of HIV-infected CD4 T cells. Antigens for these TCRs are unknown. TCRdb's table, derived via immunoSEQ multiplex PCR, lists solely in-frame clones and lacks some. The sample carries tens of thousands of clones, 88% recorded once. The input for sequencing was CD4+ T cells sorted from PBMCs after 18-hour stimulation, taken from a patient who received antiretroviral therapy. These receptors were taken from an adult woman with HIV who was CMV-seropositive. Both conserved end residues are part of each CDR3. The order of the fields is V gene, D gene, clone size, J gene, CDR3 DNA, CDR3 protein. D genes are given only for firm matches. Part of the rows lack a size; the others show once, few, many or a class for expanded clones.

V gene: TRBV5-1
D gene: -
clone size: few
J gene: TRBJ2-2
CDR3 DNA: TGCGCCAGCAGCTTGCAGACCACCGGGGAGCTGTTTTTT
CDR3 protein: CASSLQTTGELFF

V gene: TRBV6-5
D gene: -
clone size: -
J gene: TRBJ1-1
CDR3 DNA: TGTGCCAGCAGTCCCCTGGGGCCTACTGAAGCTTTCTTT
CDR3 protein: CASSPLGPTEAFF

V gene: TRBV24-1
D gene: -
clone size: -
J gene: TRBJ2-6
CDR3 DNA: TGTGCCACCAGTGGTCTACAGGGTTCTGGGGCCAACGTCCTGACTTTC
CDR3 protein: CATSGLQGSGANVLTF

V gene: TRBV5-4
D gene: TRBD1
clone size: -
J gene: TRBJ1-2
CDR3 DNA: TGTGCCAGCAGCCCGGGAGGACAGGGTCGGTTTAACTATGGCTACACCTTC
CDR3 protein: CASSPGGQGRFNYGYTF

V gene: TRBV21-1
D gene: -
clone size: once
J gene: TRBJ2-3
CDR3 DNA: TGTGCCAGCCGCTCGGAGGCCCGATCCACAGATACGCAGTATTTT
CDR3 protein: CASRSEARSTDTQYF

V gene: TRBV6-5
D gene: -
clone size: -
J gene: TRBJ1-2
CDR3 DNA: TGTGCCAGCAGGACGGGATCCTATGGCTACACCTTC
CDR3 protein: CASRTGSYGYTF

V gene: TRBV2
D gene: -
clone size: -
J gene: TRBJ2-3
CDR3 DNA: TGTGCCAGCAGTGTGACATGGACAGATACGCAGTATTTT
CDR3 protein: CASSVTWTDTQYF

V gene: TRBV3-1/TRBV3-2
D gene: -
clone size: -
J gene: TRBJ2-7
CDR3 DNA: TGTGCCAGCAGCCAAGATTCTTTTAAAGGCTACGAGCAGTACTTC
CDR3 protein: CASSQDSFKGYEQYF

V gene: TRBV5-6
D gene: -
clone size: -
J gene: TRBJ1-2
CDR3 DNA: TGTGCCAGCAGCTTGATCGGATCCTATGGCTACACCTTC
CDR3 protein: CASSLIGSYGYTF

V gene: TRBV29-1
D gene: TRBD1
clone size: -
J gene: TRBJ1-2
CDR3 DNA: TGCAGCGTTGTGAATAATTGGGACAGGGGGCTGAAGGGCTACACCTTC
CDR3 protein: CSVVNNWDRGLKGYTF

V gene: TRBV15
D gene: TRBD1
clone size: -
J gene: TRBJ2-1
CDR3 DNA: TGTGCCACCAGCAAAGAGACCGGGACAGGGGAGGTCAATGAGCAGTTCTTC
CDR3 protein: CATSKETGTGEVNEQFF

V gene: TRBV6-5
D gene: -
clone size: -
J gene: TRBJ2-7
CDR3 DNA: TGTGCCAGCAGCCCGATAGGTTCCTCCTACGAGCAGTACTTC
CDR3 protein: CASSPIGSSYEQYF

V gene: TRBV11-3
D gene: TRBD1
clone size: -
J gene: TRBJ2-3
CDR3 DNA: TGTGCCAGCAGCACCCGGACAGGGGGCCCAGATACGCAGTATTTT
CDR3 protein: CASSTRTGGPDTQYF

V gene: TRBV6-5
D gene: TRBD1
clone size: -
J gene: TRBJ1-6
CDR3 DNA: TGTGCCAGCAGTTACTCACAGGGGGCGAATTCACCCCTCCACTTT
CDR3 protein: CASSYSQGANSPLHF

V gene: TRBV4-1
D gene: TRBD1
clone size: -
J gene: TRBJ2-7
CDR3 DNA: TGCGCCAGCAGCAAAATCACAGGGGGCTCCTACGAGCAGTACTTC
CDR3 protein: CASSKITGGSYEQYF

V gene: TRBV27
D gene: TRBD1
clone size: -
J gene: TRBJ1-1
CDR3 DNA: TGTGCCAGTCGTCGGGACAGGGTGAACACTGAAGCTTTCTTT
CDR3 protein: CASRRDRVNTEAFF

V gene: TRBV9
D gene: -
clone size: -
J gene: TRBJ2-7
CDR3 DNA: TGTGCCAGCAGCGTAGGTCCCAGGGTTGGCGAGCAGTACTTC
CDR3 protein: CASSVGPRVGEQYF

V gene: TRBV7-3
D gene: -
clone size: -
J gene: TRBJ1-1
CDR3 DNA: TGTGCCAGCAGCTTATCGAGGGCTACTGAAGCTTTCTTT
CDR3 protein: CASSLSRATEAFF

V gene: TRBV6-1
D gene: -
clone size: -
J gene: TRBJ1-5
CDR3 DNA: TGTGCCAGCAGTGAAATCCTTAGTAGCAATCAGCCCCAGCATTTT
CDR3 protein: CASSEILSSNQPQHF

V gene: TRBV24-1
D gene: -
clone size: -
J gene: TRBJ2-2
CDR3 DNA: TGTGCCACGGCAGGGTTGGGGAACACCGGGGAGCTGTTTTTT
CDR3 protein: CATAGLGNTGELFF

V gene: TRBV27
D gene: TRBD1
clone size: -
J gene: TRBJ2-1
CDR3 DNA: TGTGCCAGCAGTTCCCTCCCCGGGACAGGGGGCCAGGAGCAGTTCTTC
CDR3 protein: CASSSLPGTGGQEQFF

V gene: TRBV7-2
D gene: -
clone size: -
J gene: TRBJ2-3
CDR3 DNA: TGTGCCAGCAGCTTACAGAGGGGGGATACGCAGTATTTT
CDR3 protein: CASSLQRGDTQYF

V gene: TRBV7-3
D gene: TRBD2
clone size: -
J gene: TRBJ2-1
CDR3 DNA: TGTGCCAGCAGCTTGGGGACTAGCGGGGGCGGGTACAATGAGCAGTTCTTC
CDR3 protein: CASSLGTSGGGYNEQFF

V gene: TRBV12-3/TRBV12-4
D gene: -
clone size: -
J gene: TRBJ2-3
CDR3 DNA: TGTGCCAGCAGTTTGGTCAGCGATAGCGGTTATTTT
CDR3 protein: CASSLVSDSGYF

V gene: TRBV30
D gene: TRBD2
clone size: -
J gene: TRBJ2-7
CDR3 DNA: TGTGCCTGGAGTGCTAGCGGGGGGGGTGAGCAGTACTTC
CDR3 protein: CAWSASGGGEQYF

V gene: TRBV5-1
D gene: -
clone size: -
J gene: TRBJ1-1
CDR3 DNA: TGCGCCAGCAGTTCCAGGGCGGCGAACACTGAAGCTTTCTTT
CDR3 protein: CASSSRAANTEAFF

V gene: TRBV18
D gene: -
clone size: -
J gene: TRBJ1-2
CDR3 DNA: TGTGCCAGCTCACAATCGGGACGAGAAGGAGGCTACACCTTC
CDR3 protein: CASSQSGREGGYTF

V gene: TRBV18
D gene: -
clone size: -
J gene: TRBJ1-6
CDR3 DNA: TGTGCCAGCTCACCAAGGGATTCGGGGACCAGTTCACCCCTCCACTTT
CDR3 protein: CASSPRDSGTSSPLHF

V gene: TRBV5-1
D gene: -
clone size: -
J gene: TRBJ2-3
CDR3 DNA: TGCGCCAGCAGCTTGACCGCGTCGACTAGCACAGATACGCAGTATTTT
CDR3 protein: CASSLTASTSTDTQYF

V gene: TRBV19
D gene: -
clone size: -
J gene: TRBJ1-1
CDR3 DNA: TGTGCCAGTAGTCGACGGGACACCGAGAACACTGAAGCTTTCTTT
CDR3 protein: CASSRRDTENTEAFF

V gene: TRBV2
D gene: TRBD1
clone size: -
J gene: TRBJ2-7
CDR3 DNA: TGTGCCAGCAGTGTCCGAGGGGACAGGGCCCACGAGCAGTACTTC
CDR3 protein: CASSVRGDRAHEQYF

V gene: TRBV11-3
D gene: TRBD1
clone size: -
J gene: TRBJ2-5
CDR3 DNA: TGTGCCAGCAGCCCGACAGGGATGGAGACCCAGTACTTC
CDR3 protein: CASSPTGMETQYF

V gene: TRBV5-1
D gene: -
clone size: few
J gene: TRBJ1-1
CDR3 DNA: TGCGCCAGCAGCTTGTTACAGGGTAACACTGAAGCTTTCTTT
CDR3 protein: CASSLLQGNTEAFF

V gene: TRBV19
D gene: TRBD1
clone size: few
J gene: TRBJ2-1
CDR3 DNA: TGTGCCAGTAGTCCCCAGGGGGCCGCTAATAGGAATGAGCAGTTCTTC
CDR3 protein: CASSPQGAANRNEQFF

V gene: TRBV3-1/TRBV3-2
D gene: TRBD1
clone size: -
J gene: TRBJ2-5
CDR3 DNA: TGTGCCAGCAGCCAAGATTGGGACAGGGCAGAGACCCAGTACTTC
CDR3 protein: CASSQDWDRAETQYF

V gene: TRBV4-2
D gene: -
clone size: -
J gene: TRBJ2-2
CDR3 DNA: TGTGCCAGCAGCCGTTTCCGGGGCACCGGGGAGCTGTTTTTT
CDR3 protein: CASSRFRGTGELFF

V gene: TRBV30
D gene: TRBD1
clone size: -
J gene: TRBJ1-1
CDR3 DNA: TGTGCCTGGACCGGGACAGGAAGGACTGAAGCTTTCTTT
CDR3 protein: CAWTGTGRTEAFF

V gene: TRBV10-2
D gene: TRBD1
clone size: -
J gene: TRBJ1-3
CDR3 DNA: TGCGCCAGCAAGACAGGGTCCGGAAACACCATATATTTT
CDR3 protein: CASKTGSGNTIYF

V gene: TRBV5-1
D gene: -
clone size: -
J gene: TRBJ2-2
CDR3 DNA: TGCGCCAGCAGCTTGACAGGGTTCGACACCGGGGAGCTGTTTTTT
CDR3 protein: CASSLTGFDTGELFF

V gene: TRBV12-3/TRBV12-4
D gene: -
clone size: -
J gene: TRBJ1-1
CDR3 DNA: TGTGCCAGCAGTTTCGCACGGTTGACTGAAGCTTTCTTT
CDR3 protein: CASSFARLTEAFF

V gene: TRBV5-4
D gene: TRBD1
clone size: -
J gene: TRBJ2-2
CDR3 DNA: TGTGCCAGCAGCGTCCCGGGACAGGGGGCCGGGGAGCTGTTTTTT
CDR3 protein: CASSVPGQGAGELFF